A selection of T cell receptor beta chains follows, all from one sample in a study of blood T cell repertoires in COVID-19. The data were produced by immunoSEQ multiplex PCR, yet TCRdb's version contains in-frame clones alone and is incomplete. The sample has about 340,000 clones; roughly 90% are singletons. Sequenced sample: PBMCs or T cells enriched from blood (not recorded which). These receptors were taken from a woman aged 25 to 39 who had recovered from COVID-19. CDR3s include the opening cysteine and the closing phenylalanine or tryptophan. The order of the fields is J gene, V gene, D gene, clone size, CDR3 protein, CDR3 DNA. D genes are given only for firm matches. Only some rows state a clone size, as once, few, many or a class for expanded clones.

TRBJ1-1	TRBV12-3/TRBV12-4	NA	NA	CASSLATEAFF	TGTGCCAGCAGTTTAGCGACAGAAGCTTTCTTT
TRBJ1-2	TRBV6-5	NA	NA	CASRAGAGDRYGYTF	TGTGCCAGCAGGGCCGGTGCGGGGGACCGCTATGGCTACACCTTC
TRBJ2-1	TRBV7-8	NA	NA	CASSSDGSAPRGFF	TGTGCCAGCAGCTCCGACGGGTCAGCCCCCAGGGGGTTCTTC
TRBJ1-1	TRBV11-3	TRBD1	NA	CASSSTGNGEAFF	TGTGCCAGCAGCTCGACAGGGAACGGTGAAGCTTTCTTT
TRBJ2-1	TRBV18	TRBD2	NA	CASSPFLAGSDNEQFF	TGTGCCAGCTCACCATTCCTAGCGGGAAGCGACAATGAGCAGTTCTTC
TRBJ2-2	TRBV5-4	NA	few	CASSRKFRAGELFF	TGTGCCAGCAGCCGAAAGTTCCGAGCCGGGGAGCTGTTTTTT
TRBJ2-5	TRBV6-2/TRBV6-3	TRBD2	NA	CASSYSSGEIQETQYF	TGTGCCAGCAGTTACTCTAGCGGGGAAATTCAAGAGACCCAGTACTTC
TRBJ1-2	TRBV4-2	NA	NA	CASSQDPLVRGGYTF	TGTGCCAGCAGCCAAGACCCCCTGGTCAGGGGTGGCTACACCTTC
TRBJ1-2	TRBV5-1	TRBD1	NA	CASSWDRGYGYTF	TGCGCCAGCAGCTGGGACAGGGGGTATGGCTACACCTTC
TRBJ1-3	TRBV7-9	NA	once	CASSQTYSGNTIYF	TGTGCCAGCAGCCAGACTTACTCTGGAAACACCATATATTTT
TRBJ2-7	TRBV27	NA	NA	CASWSATYEQYF	TGTGCCAGCTGGAGCGCGACCTACGAGCAGTACTTC
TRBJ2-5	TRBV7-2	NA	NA	CASSSRLVVGTQYF	TGTGCCAGCAGCTCCCGACTAGTCGTCGGGACCCAGTACTTC
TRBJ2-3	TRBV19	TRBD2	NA	CATRSGSGPDTQYF	TGTGCCACTAGGAGCGGGAGTGGCCCAGATACGCAGTATTTT
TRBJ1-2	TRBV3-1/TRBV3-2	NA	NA	CASSQEGQGSHGYTF	TGTGCCAGCAGCCAAGAAGGGCAGGGGTCGCATGGCTACACCTTC
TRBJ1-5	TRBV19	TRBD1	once	CASRSATGGRNQPQHF	TGTGCCAGTAGATCGGCCACAGGGGGCAGGAATCAGCCCCAGCATTTT
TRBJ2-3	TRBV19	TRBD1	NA	CASGTDHTDTQYF	TGTGCCAGCGGGACAGACCACACAGATACGCAGTATTTT
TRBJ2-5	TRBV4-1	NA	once	CASSPVGASRYF	TGCGCCAGCAGCCCAGTAGGGGCATCCCGGTACTTC
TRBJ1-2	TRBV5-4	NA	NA	CASSRDNYGYTF	TGTGCCAGCTCCCGCGATAACTATGGCTACACCTTC
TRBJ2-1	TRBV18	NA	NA	CASSPGVPSYNEQFF	TGTGCCAGCTCACCGGGCGTCCCCTCCTACAATGAGCAGTTCTTC
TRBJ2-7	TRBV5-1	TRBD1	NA	CASSLGQASYEQYF	TGCGCCAGCAGCTTAGGACAGGCCTCCTACGAGCAGTACTTC
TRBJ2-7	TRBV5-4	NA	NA	CASSLGGTNYEQYF	TGTGCCAGCAGCTTGGGAGGAACCAACTACGAGCAGTACTTC